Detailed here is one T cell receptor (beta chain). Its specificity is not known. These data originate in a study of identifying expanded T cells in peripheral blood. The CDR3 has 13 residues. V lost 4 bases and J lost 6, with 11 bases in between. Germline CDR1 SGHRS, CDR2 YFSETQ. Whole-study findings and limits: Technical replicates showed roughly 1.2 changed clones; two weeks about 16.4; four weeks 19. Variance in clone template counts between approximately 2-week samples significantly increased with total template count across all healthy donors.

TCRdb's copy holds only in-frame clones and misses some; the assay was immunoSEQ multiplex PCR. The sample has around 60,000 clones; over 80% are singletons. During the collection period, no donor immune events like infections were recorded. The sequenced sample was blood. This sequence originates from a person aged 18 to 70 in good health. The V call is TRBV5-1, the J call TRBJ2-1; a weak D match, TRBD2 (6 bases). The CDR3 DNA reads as TGCGCCAGCAGCGTGGGACTTCTCAATGAGCAGTTCTTC. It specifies CASSVGLLNEQFF.